This entry is about one T cell receptor (beta chain). CDR3 size: 14 residues. Germline V gene sequence: CDR1 SGHVS, CDR2 FNYEAQ. V lost 5 bases and J 5 bases, leaving 15 bases between the germline ends. The method was immunoSEQ multiplex PCR; TCRdb's version includes in-frame clones alone and lacks a portion of them. This repertoire shows about 77,000 clones, almost 95% found once; its top ten account for around 6%. This specimen comes from a study of control samples from healthy donors and cancer patients. V is TRBV7-6 and J is TRBJ2-5, with D perhaps TRBD1 or TRBD2 (5 bases each). The receptor's source is a woman aged 60 to 75 in good health. Sequenced input: blood. The DNA of the CDR3 is TGTGCCAGCAGCCCAGGGAGCTCTTGGGAGACCCAGTACTTC. Translating it yields CASSPGSSWETQYF.